A single sample is the source of the 17 T cell receptor beta chains below, sequenced in a study of T cell responses to AZD1222 COVID-19 vaccine. Here immunoSEQ multiplex PCR was the method, and the copy in TCRdb shows in-frame clones only, minus some. The table records 150,000 to 200,000 clones, under 95% of them present only once. Source: peripheral blood, taken 28 days after the second AZD1222 dose. These receptors were collected from an adult who received the AZD1222 COVID-19 vaccine.

V and J are TRBV24-1 and TRBJ1-2; D unresolved. The V gene's germline CDR1 is KGHDR and CDR2 SFDVKD. The CDR3 covers 14 residues. V shed 9 bases and J shed 1 base, with 14 bases lying between them. CDR3 nucleotides: TGTGCCACCCCCCCGGAGGCGTTTAACTATGGCTACACCTTC. This sequence encodes CATPPEAFNYGYTF.

The CDR3 reads CASSPGRGRGDTQYF. The CDR3 coding sequence is TGTGCCAGCAGCCCGGGGAGGGGAAGGGGAGATACGCAGTATTTT. V gene TRBV7-2 combines with J gene TRBJ2-3; TRBD2 matches at 7 bases. The germline CDR1 and CDR2 sequences are SGHTA and FQGNSA. The CDR3 has 15 residues. V was pared by 5 bases and J by 5 bases, with 10 bases of the junction left unmatched.

The chain couples TRBV9 to TRBJ1-1, with TRBD1 identical over 8 bases. Trimming removed 0 bases from V and 4 bases from J; junction bases left unmatched: 8. The CDR3 is 16 residues long. Germline values: CDR1 SGDLS, CDR2 YYNGEE. CDR3 DNA: TGTGCCAGCAGCGTAGCAGGGGGCGAGATTGGCACTGAAGCTTTCTTT. Protein product: CASSVAGGEIGTEAFF.

CDR3 loop: CASSQDPPGHPNTEAFF. CDR3 coding DNA: TGTGCCAGCAGCCAAGATCCTCCCGGACACCCGAACACTGAAGCTTTCTTT. The chain couples TRBV4-2 to TRBJ1-1; maybe TRBD1 (5 bases). From germline, CDR1 is LGHNA and CDR2 YNFKEQ. CDR3 size: 17 residues. V lost 0 bases and J lost 1, with 15 bases in between.

This chain links TRBV18 with TRBJ1-5; 9 bases align to TRBD1. The CDR3 runs to 16 residues. V shed 1 base, J shed 3 bases, and the junction held 4 bases outside the gene matches. Germline V gives CDR1 KGHSH, CDR2 LQKENI. The CDR3 DNA sequence: TGTGCCAGCTCACCACTGGGGACAGGGAACAATCAGCCCCAGCATTTT. Translated, it gives CASSPLGTGNNQPQHF.

The chain carries TRBV6-2 or TRBV6-3 and TRBJ1-1; 9 nucleotides align to TRBD1. This CDR3 is built from 16 residues. V dropped 5 bases and J dropped 1; count of bases not matched to a gene: 8. Germline values: CDR1 MNHEY, CDR2 SVGEGT. For the CDR3, the DNA is TGTGCCAGCAGTCCCTATACAGGGGGCCCGAACACTGAAGCTTTCTTT. Amino acid sequence: CASSPYTGGPNTEAFF.

The chain uses TRBV29-1 and TRBJ1-1, with D perhaps matching TRBD1 (5 bases). V was pared by 5 bases and J by 1 base, with 11 bases between. Germline-derived CDR1 and CDR2 are SQVTM and ANQGSEA. CDR3 length: 13 amino acids. This CDR3 reads CSVRWGENTEAFF. CDR3 nucleotide sequence: TGCAGCGTTAGGTGGGGGGAGAACACTGAAGCTTTCTTT. The complete variable domain, with remaining parts taken from reference TRBV29-1 and TRBJ1-1, reads SAVISQKPSRDICQRGTSLTIQCQVDSQVTMMFWYRQQPGQSLTLIATANQGSEATYESGFVIDKFPISRPNLTFSTLTVSNMSPEDSSIYLCSVRWGENTEAFFGQGTRLTVV.

The chain is built from TRBV5-6 and TRBJ2-7; the D is unclear. The V and J ends lost 0 bases and 2 bases respectively, with 9 bases between them. The CDR3 has 14 amino acids. CDR1 is SGHDT and CDR2 is YYEEEE in the germline V gene. The CDR3 spells CASSLGQVPYEQYF. The CDR3 DNA reads TGTGCCAGCAGCTTGGGGCAGGTGCCCTACGAGCAGTACTTC.

V and J are TRBV19 and TRBJ1-5, with D unclear. This CDR3 comprises 15 residues. The germline gives CDR1 LNHDA, CDR2 SQIVND (reference sequence). Trimming cost V 1 base and J 4 bases, with 11 bases left between them. For the CDR3, the DNA is TGTGCCAGTAGTATAGTGGCGGGGATAAATCAGCCCCAGCATTTT. It codes for CASSIVAGINQPQHF.

The V gene is TRBV9, the J gene TRBJ1-4, with a possible D match to TRBD1 (5 bases). Germline V gene sequence: CDR1 SGDLS, CDR2 YYNGEE. The CDR3 is 14 residues long. Trimming cost V 0 bases and J 5 bases, with 8 bases left between them. The CDR3: CASSVGGMNEKLFF. Here the CDR3 DNA reads TGTGCCAGCAGCGTAGGGGGGATGAATGAAAAACTGTTTTTT.

The V and J genes are TRBV13 and TRBJ1-4; D call uncertain. Between the trimmed V and J ends, which lost 2 bases and 8 bases, there was a span of 9 bases. This CDR3 is built from 13 residues. CDR1 and CDR2 from the germline V gene are PRHDT and FYEKMQ (reference sequence). For the CDR3, the DNA is TGTGCCAGCAGCTTACAGTTAGAGGAAAAACTGTTTTTT. Encoded protein: CASSLQLEEKLFF.

The chain uses TRBV6-5 and TRBJ1-2; TRBD1 is a possible D gene (6 bases). Deletions cut 0 bases from V and 6 bases from J, with 14 bases between. CDR3 length: 15 amino acids. CDR1 and CDR2 (germline): MNHEY, SVGAGI. The CDR3 here is CASSYSGGQGNGYTF. The CDR3 nucleotides are TGTGCCAGCAGTTACTCAGGGGGGCAGGGTAATGGCTACACCTTC.

The chain uses TRBV28 and TRBJ2-1; D possibly matches TRBD1 or TRBD2 (6 bases each). Germline V gene data show CDR1 as MDHEN and CDR2 as SYDVKM. Trimming pared 11 bases from V and 15 bases from J, leaving 14 bases between. This CDR3 region has 9 residues. CDR3 sequence: CASGRGPFF. Written as DNA, the CDR3 is TGTGCCTCCGGCCGGGGGCCGTTCTTC.

CDR3 in amino acids: CASSPELTSGANTGELFF. The DNA for the CDR3 is TGTGCCAGCAGCCCCGAATTGACTAGCGGTGCGAACACCGGGGAGCTGTTTTTT. The rearrangement uses TRBV5-6 and TRBJ2-2, with TRBD2 matching 9 bases. CDR1 SGHDT and CDR2 YYEEEE come from the germline V gene. V shed 4 bases and J 0 bases; nucleotides not matched to a gene: 10. This CDR3 is 18 amino acids long.

The chain is built from TRBV4-3 and TRBJ2-5; D gene uncertain. Germline V gene lookup returns CDR1 LGHNA and CDR2 YSLEER. The CDR3 loop spans 13 amino acids. V lost 5 bases and J lost 4, with 11 bases in between. The CDR3 sequence is CASSGVLGETQYF. CDR3 sequence (DNA): TGCGCCAGCAGCGGGGTTTTGGGAGAGACCCAGTACTTC.

This sequence joins TRBV7-9 and TRBJ2-7; 9 bases line up with TRBD1. V gave up 7 bases and J gave up 2 bases; unmatched junction bases: 12. Germline V gene sequence: CDR1 SEHNR, CDR2 FQNEAQ (reference sequence). The length of the CDR3 is 16 residues. CDR3 loop: CASTMGTGGWTYEQYF. The CDR3 DNA is TGTGCCAGCACCATGGGAACAGGGGGCTGGACCTACGAGCAGTACTTC.

The rearrangement links TRBV5-1 to TRBJ1-1, with D uncertain. Looked up from germline, CDR1 is SGHRS and CDR2 is YFSETQ. Trimming took 4 bases from V and 5 from J, leaving 6 bases between them. There are 11 residues in the CDR3. The CDR3 DNA reads TGCGCCAGCAGCGTGGGTACTGAAGCTTTCTTT. Translation gives CASSVGTEAFF.